The clone carrying this T cell receptor (beta chain) turned up a few times. What it recognizes is unknown. One base away lies a much larger clone, so this may be a sequencing read error. CDR3 length: 15 amino acids. The germline gives CDR1 SGHVS, CDR2 FNYEAQ. The data are from a study of T-cell reconstitution after alpha-beta-depleted transplantation in children. The study's findings and limits: Several hundred rapidly expanded clones from non-depleted graft cells reportedly supplied alpha-beta T cells about two months post-transplant. Elevated TCRbeta diversity at day 60 was traced, in some patients, to surviving recipient T cells and thymic progenitors.

The authors prepared the TCRbeta library with unique molecular identifiers. TCRdb processed the PCR reads anew with MiXCR; each CDR3 protein has one entry. Of just under 150,000 distinct CDR3 sequences in the sample, about 9% were seen once. The rearrangement links TRBV7-6 to TRBJ2-7; D gene ambiguous. The sequences come from PBMCs, mostly from graft donor cells, collected 180 days after TCRalphabeta/CD19-depleted stem cell transplant. The clonotype was recovered from a female patient aged 2 to 10 who had a stem cell transplant for congenital amegakaryocytic thrombocytopenia, so the T cells may come from the graft donor. CDR3 sequence (DNA): TGTGCCGGCAGCTTAGGCCCCAATACAGTCTACGAGCAGTACTTC. This encodes CAGSLGPNTVYEQYF.